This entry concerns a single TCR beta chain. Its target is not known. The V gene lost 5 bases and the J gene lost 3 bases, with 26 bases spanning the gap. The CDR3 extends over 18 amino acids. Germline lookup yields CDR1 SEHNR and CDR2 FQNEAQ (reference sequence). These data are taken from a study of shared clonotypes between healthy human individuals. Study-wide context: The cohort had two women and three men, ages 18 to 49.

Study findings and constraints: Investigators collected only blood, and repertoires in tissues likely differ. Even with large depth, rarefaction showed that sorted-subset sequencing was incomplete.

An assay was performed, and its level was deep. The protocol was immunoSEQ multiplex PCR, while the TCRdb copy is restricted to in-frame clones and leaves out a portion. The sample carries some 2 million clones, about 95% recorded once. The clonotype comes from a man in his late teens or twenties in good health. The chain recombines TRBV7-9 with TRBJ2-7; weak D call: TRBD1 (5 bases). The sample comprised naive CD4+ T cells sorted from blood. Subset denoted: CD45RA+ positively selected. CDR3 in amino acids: CASSHDSWGALPIYEQYF. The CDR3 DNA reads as TGTGCCAGCAGCCACGATTCATGGGGCGCCCTCCCCATCTACGAGCAGTACTTC. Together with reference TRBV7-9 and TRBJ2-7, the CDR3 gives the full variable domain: DTGVSQNPRHKITKRGQNVTFRCDPISEHNRLYWYRQTLGQGPEFLTYFQNEAQLEKSRLLSDRFSAERPKGSFSTLEIQRTEQGDSAMYLCASSHDSWGALPIYEQYFGPGTRLTVT.